This TCR beta chain is from a study of blood T cells in healthy people across ages. Broader study findings: Researchers deemed the diversity estimates from one million T cells underestimates. TCR beta diversity, measured per million T cells, fell in a roughly linear way with age. Nothing was known about donor CMV status, and this possibly confounded expanded clonotype changes.

This clonotype has only one observation. Its cognate antigen is unknown. Primers used in a second PCR of roughly 6 to 11 cycles were a sample-barcoded 5' primer and a J-beta primer mix. TCRdb re-called the 5' RACE reads through MiXCR, storing one row per CDR3 protein. The sample lists about 1.4 million distinct CDR3 sequences, 59% occurring once. The CDR3 loop spans 14 amino acids. Trimming stripped 3 bases from V and 5 bases from J, with 11 bases between. The V gene's germline CDR1 is SGHAT and CDR2 FQNNGV. It was roughly 10 milliliters of peripheral blood that were drawn from each donor. The V gene is TRBV11-2, the J gene TRBJ2-1; D ambiguous. This TCR was sampled from a man aged 18 to 29 in good health. The specimen was blood. CDR3 bases: TGTGCCAGCAGCTTTGGGCGTAGGGACAATGAGCAGTTCTTC. Encoded protein: CASSFGRRDNEQFF.